A selection of T cell receptor beta chains follows, all from one sample in a study of T-cell reconstitution after alpha-beta-depleted transplantation in children. A single record per CDR3 protein comes from TCRdb applying MiXCR to the PCR reads. The sample has about 980,000 distinct CDR3 sequences; about 29% are singletons. This specimen was PBMCs, mostly from graft donor cells, taken 360 days after TCRalphabeta/CD19-depleted stem cell transplant. The receptors were sampled from a boy under three years old who had a stem cell transplant for SCID, so the T cells may come from the graft donor. Both conserved end residues are part of each CDR3. D genes are given only for firm matches. Expanded clones are given a class, and other clones once, few, many or no size at all.

>-|-|TRBV7-3|TRBJ2-1
TGTGCCAGCAGCCAAGGCCGGGGGTCCTTTAACAATGAGCAGTTCTTC
CASSQGRGSFNNEQFF
>-|-|TRBV7-2|TRBJ2-1
TGTGCCAACAGCTTAGTTGGCGATAAGTGGTCCAGGAATGAGCAGTTCTTC
CANSLVGDKWSRNEQFF
>many|TRBD1|TRBV15|TRBJ2-2
TGTGCCACCAGCAGAGAAGGGACAGTCTCCGGGGAGCTGTTTTTT
CATSREGTVSGELFF
>few|TRBD1|TRBV6-5|TRBJ1-5
TGTGCCAGCAGTTACTCAGACAGGGGGGCCAATCAGCCCCAGCATTTT
CASSYSDRGANQPQHF
>-|TRBD2|TRBV9|TRBJ2-5
TGTGCCAGCAGCCCGAGACTACTAGCGGGGGGTAAAGAGACCCAGTACTTC
CASSPRLLAGGKETQYF
>few|TRBD2|TRBV2|TRBJ2-7
TGTGCCAGCAGTGGCGCAACTAGCGGGAGGGCGTCCTACGAGCAGTACTTC
CASSGATSGRASYEQYF
>many|-|TRBV7-9|TRBJ2-1
TGTGCCAGCAGCCGAGGGGTTTACAATGAGCAGTTCTTC
CASSRGVYNEQFF
>-|-|TRBV7-2|TRBJ2-1
TGTGCCAGCAGCTTGTCTCTCTCATTTAACAATGAGCAGTTCTTC
CASSLSLSFNNEQFF
>few|-|TRBV7-8|TRBJ1-2
TGTGCCAGCAGCTTCCGGACAGTCCCTCCGATAGGCTACACCTTC
CASSFRTVPPIGYTF
>-|-|TRBV20-1|TRBJ2-3
TGCAGTGCTAGACCAACAGATACGCAGTATTTT
CSARPTDTQYF
>few|TRBD1|TRBV6-1|TRBJ1-4
TGTGCCAGCACCCCGGGCAGGGGGGACGAAAAACTGTTTTTT
CASTPGRGDEKLFF
>-|TRBD2|TRBV9|TRBJ2-3
TGTGCCAGCAGCGGGAGGGCTAGCGGGTCCCCAGATACGCAGTATTTT
CASSGRASGSPDTQYF
>-|TRBD1|TRBV27|TRBJ1-1
TGTGCCAGCAGCCCACGAAGCCCAGGGGGCGCTCTCCCGACTGAAGCTTTCTTT
CASSPRSPGGALPTEAFF
>-|-|TRBV29-1|TRBJ1-1
TGCAGCGTTGAACTCCACATAATGAACACTGAAGCTTTCTTT
CSVELHIMNTEAFF
>-|-|TRBV24-1|TRBJ1-5
TGTGCCACAGGGGAACGTCAGCCCCAGCATTTT
CATGERQPQHF
>-|TRBD2|TRBV6-2/TRBV6-3|TRBJ2-5
TGTGCCAGCATCGCCTCGGGACTAGCGGGGCAAGAGACCCAGTACTTC
CASIASGLAGQETQYF
>-|-|TRBV12-3/TRBV12-4|TRBJ1-1
TGTGCCAGCAGTCCCGGGACATTTCGGGAAGCTTTCTTT
CASSPGTFREAFF
>-|TRBD1|TRBV5-5|TRBJ2-7
TGTGCCAGCAGCCCAAGCCCGGGACAGGGGGTTTACGAGCAGTACTTC
CASSPSPGQGVYEQYF
>-|TRBD1|TRBV7-9|TRBJ1-1
TGTGCCAGCAGCTTAGGTGGAGACAGGGCGACTTTCTTT
CASSLGGDRATFF
>-|-|TRBV20-1|TRBJ1-1
TGCAGTGCTAGTGGCATGAGGAACACTGAAGCTTTCTTT
CSASGMRNTEAFF
>-|TRBD2|TRBV18|TRBJ2-1
TGTGCCAGCTCACCAGTTAGCGGGGTTTACAATGAGCAGTTCTTC
CASSPVSGVYNEQFF
>once|-|TRBV5-1|TRBJ1-1
TGCGCCAGCAGCTTGGAAGGGGGGAAGAACACTGAAGCTTTCTTT
CASSLEGGKNTEAFF
>few|-|TRBV12-3/TRBV12-4|TRBJ2-1
TGTGCCAGCAGTTTCGGGCTAGCATTTTATGGGGGTGAGCAGTTCTTC
CASSFGLAFYGGEQFF
>once|-|TRBV2|TRBJ2-5
TGTGCCAGCAAAGACAGGGGAGGGCAAGAGACCCAGTACTTC
CASKDRGGQETQYF
>-|TRBD1|TRBV7-2|TRBJ2-1
TGTGCCAGCAGCTTCGGGACAGCAAACAATGAGCAGTTCTTC
CASSFGTANNEQFF
>-|-|TRBV9|TRBJ2-7
TGTGCCAGCAGCTCCCACAGCGGCATCTCCTACGAGCAGTACTTC
CASSSHSGISYEQYF
>-|-|TRBV4-2|TRBJ1-2
TGTGCCAGCAGCCAAGGGGAAGTCAGTTCTACTAACTATGGCTACACCTTC
CASSQGEVSSTNYGYTF
>-|-|TRBV6-1|TRBJ1-4
TGTGCCAGCAGACCCCGAGGGTCTAATGAAAAACTGTTTTTT
CASRPRGSNEKLFF
>few|-|TRBV27|TRBJ2-1
TGTGCCAGCAGTTATGGGGTGTTCAACAATGAGCAGTTCTTC
CASSYGVFNNEQFF
>-|TRBD1|TRBV4-1|TRBJ1-1
TGCGCCAGCAGCCCAGGACAGGGGGGAAGGAACACTGAAGCTTTCTTT
CASSPGQGGRNTEAFF
>few|-|TRBV7-2|TRBJ1-1
TGTGCCAGCAGCTTACTGGGCAGGGTCGACACTGAAGCTTTCTTT
CASSLLGRVDTEAFF
>-|TRBD2|TRBV4-3|TRBJ2-2
TGCGCCAGCAGCCAAGATTTTCCGGGACTAGCGTCCGGGGAGCTGTTTTTT
CASSQDFPGLASGELFF
>-|TRBD1|TRBV5-1|TRBJ1-1
TGCGCCAGCAGCCCGGGGGACAGGGATAAAACTGAAGCTTTCTTT
CASSPGDRDKTEAFF
>-|-|TRBV5-8|TRBJ1-4
TGTGCCAGCAGCCGGGGGGACGGAGGGGAAAAACTGTTTTTT
CASSRGDGGEKLFF
>-|-|TRBV5-5|TRBJ2-1
TGTGCCAGCAGCAACAGGGTCCCTTACAATGAGCAGTTCTTC
CASSNRVPYNEQFF
>few|TRBD1|TRBV6-1|TRBJ2-7
TGTGCCAGCAGATTTGAGACAGGGGGCGCGGGGTACGAGCAGTACTTC
CASRFETGGAGYEQYF
>-|-|TRBV12-3/TRBV12-4|TRBJ2-7
TGTGCCAGCAGTTTATCTCGCCAGGGCGAGCAGTACTTC
CASSLSRQGEQYF
>many|TRBD2|TRBV4-1|TRBJ2-1
TGCGCCAGCAGCCAAGAAGGGGGCGGGGGGGCCTACAATGAGCAGTTCTTC
CASSQEGGGGAYNEQFF